This T cell receptor (beta chain) was profiled in a study of blood T cells in healthy people across ages. This clonotype was detected a few times. V shed 7 bases and J shed 0 bases, with 16 bases lying between them. The germline V gene encodes CDR1 MNHEY and CDR2 SMNVEV (reference sequence). CDR3 length: 15 residues. The second PCR ran 7 to 11 cycles with a sample-barcoded 5' primer and J-beta primers. MiXCR was run by TCRdb on the 5' RACE reads, yielding one entry per CDR3 protein. The table has 650,000 to 1,000,000 distinct CDR3 sequences, 35% to 60% seen once; the top ten hold 15% to 20%. The receptor comes from a man older than 75 in good health. Sequenced material: blood. The V gene is TRBV27, the J gene TRBJ2-7; D uncertain. The CDR3 here is CASTSLRTVSYEQYF. CDR3 sequence (DNA): TGTGCCAGCACCTCCCTCCGGACGGTCTCCTACGAGCAGTACTTC.